Following are 31 T cell receptor beta chains from one sample sequenced in a study of response to subunit inactivated influenza vaccine. One entry per CDR3 protein, called by TCRdb with MiXCR from the RT-PCR reads. This sample has about 780,000 distinct CDR3 sequences, with around 18% found just once. The material was PBMCs from blood, obtained more than 4 days after vaccination. Receptors originate from a man aged 45-60 years who received an inactivated influenza vaccine.

This clonotype was seen only a few times. The gene calls are TRBV12-3 or TRBV12-4 and TRBJ2-1; D not resolved. V shed 1 base and J shed 8 bases, with 9 bases lying between them. CDR3 size: 13 residues. DNA of the CDR3: TGTGCCAGCAGTTTAGTCTATCGCCATGAGCAGTTCTTC. Translating it yields CASSLVYRHEQFF.

The chain carries TRBV20-1 and TRBJ1-2; D unresolved. The CDR3 length is 14 residues. Trimming stripped 3 bases from V and 4 bases from J, with 15 bases between. Germline loops: CDR1 DFQATT, CDR2 SNEGSKA (reference sequence). CDR3 residues: CSASPRRAGYGYTF. CDR3 DNA: TGCAGTGCTAGCCCCCGTAGGGCGGGCTATGGCTACACCTTC.

The rearrangement links TRBV11-2 to TRBJ2-5, with 7 bases aligning to TRBD2. The CDR3 sequence is 17 residues long. Germline assignment: CDR1 SGHAT and CDR2 FQNNGV. Trimming removed 4 bases from V and 5 bases from J; junction bases left unmatched: 16. CDR3 in DNA: TGTGCCAGCAGCTCCCCGTGGAGCGGGACGTTCGGGGAGACCCAGTACTTC. Translating it yields CASSSPWSGTFGETQYF.

The V gene is TRBV9, the J gene TRBJ1-3; 8 nucleotides agree with TRBD1. Germline CDR1 is SGDLS and CDR2 is YYNGEE. After removal of 0 bases from V and 0 bases from J, the junction contained 5 bases not matched to a gene. The CDR3 runs 17 residues. CDR3 amino acids: CASSVATGESSGNTIYF. For the CDR3, the DNA is TGTGCCAGCAGCGTAGCGACAGGGGAGAGCTCTGGAAACACCATATATTTT.

This clonotype was seen only a few times. The V gene is TRBV15, the J gene TRBJ2-1; D not resolved. The V end was cut by 7 bases, the J end by 6 bases, with 10 bases between. This CDR3 has 12 amino acids. Germline assignment: CDR1 LNHNV and CDR2 YYDKDF (reference sequence). CDR3 in DNA: TGTGCCACCACCTACCTCGGCAATGAGCAGTTCTTC. Amino acid sequence: CATTYLGNEQFF.

This clonotype was picked up a small number of times. The CDR3 region is CASSPQTGPYEQYF. The CDR3 DNA is TGCGCCAGCAGCCCGCAGACAGGACCCTACGAGCAGTACTTC. V gene TRBV4-1 combines with J gene TRBJ2-7; D perhaps matches TRBD1 (6 bases). The CDR3 has 14 amino acids. Germline V CDR1 and CDR2: MGHRA, YSYEKL. V lost 4 bases and J 2 bases, leaving 12 bases between the germline ends.

The table lists this clonotype with a few counts. The chain links TRBV4-3 to TRBJ1-4; D not resolved. Trimming removed 0 bases at V and 7 bases at J, with 9 bases between. Germline CDR1 and CDR2: LGHNA and YSLEER. There are 14 residues in the CDR3. The CDR3 DNA follows: TGCGCCAGCAGCCAAGAACAACCTGGTGAAAAACTGTTTTTT. Amino acid sequence: CASSQEQPGEKLFF.

This clonotype was found a few times. The CDR3 DNA is TGCAGCGTTGACGGCGGGACAGCCTCCTACGAGCAGTACTTC. Translation: CSVDGGTASYEQYF. The chain employs TRBV29-1 and TRBJ2-7, with a tentative D call TRBD1 (7 bases). Germline V gene lookup returns CDR1 SQVTM and CDR2 ANQGSEA. The CDR3 length is 14 residues. The V and J ends lost 3 bases and 0 bases respectively, with 12 bases between them.

The genes are TRBV24-1 and TRBJ1-4; a possible D gene is TRBD1 (6 bases). Germline lookup yields CDR1 KGHDR and CDR2 SFDVKD. Trimming removed 2 bases from V and 3 bases from J, with 9 bases in between. This CDR3 is built from 15 residues. For the CDR3, the DNA is TGTGCCACCAGTGATTCAAGGACAGCTAATGAAAAACTGTTTTTT. This gives the protein CATSDSRTANEKLFF.

This clonotype came up a few times. The genes are TRBV9 and TRBJ2-1, with D maybe TRBD1 (7 bases). V shed 0 bases and J shed 8 bases, with 15 bases lying between them. This CDR3 is built from 15 residues. The germline V gene encodes CDR1 SGDLS and CDR2 YYNGEE. The CDR3 loop reads CASSVAGQAGYEQFF. Here the CDR3 DNA reads TGTGCCAGCAGCGTAGCAGGACAGGCGGGGTATGAGCAGTTCTTC.

This clonotype was seen at least ten times. The J gene is TRBJ1-1, the V gene TRBV7-8; no firm D call. Germline CDR1 reads SGHVS; CDR2 reads FQNEAQ. CDR3 length equals 14 residues. V was pared by 4 bases and J by 0 bases, with 9 bases between. The CDR3 spells CASSSTEMNTEAFF. The CDR3 coding sequence is TGTGCCAGCAGCTCGACCGAAATGAACACTGAAGCTTTCTTT.

V gene TRBV27 combines with J gene TRBJ1-1; possible D gene TRBD1, 6 bases. The CDR3 runs to 13 residues. V lost 6 bases and J lost 7, with 15 bases in between. Germline CDR1 is MNHEY and CDR2 is SMNVEV (reference sequence). CDR3 in amino acids: CASSLGRGLEAFF. In nucleotides, the CDR3 is TGTGCCAGCAGCCTTGGACGGGGGCTTGAAGCTTTCTTT.

This clonotype came up a few times. The V call is TRBV20-1, the J call TRBJ1-1; the D is unclear. Looked up from germline, CDR1 is DFQATT and CDR2 is SNEGSKA (reference sequence). The CDR3 has 11 amino acids. CDR3 sequence (DNA): TGCAGCAGGAGCTCCGGCACTGAAGCTTTCTTT. Protein product: CSRSSGTEAFF.

The V and J genes are TRBV7-6 and TRBJ2-1; the D gene is possibly TRBD1 (6 bases). V was pared by 5 bases and J by 7 bases, with 12 bases between. CDR1 is SGHVS, CDR2 FNYEAQ, per germline. The length of the CDR3 is 13 residues. The CDR3 nucleotides read TGTGCCAGCAGCAAAGACAGGCGAAATGAGCAGTTCTTC. Its protein product is CASSKDRRNEQFF. Looking up the rest from reference TRBV7-6 and TRBJ2-1 gives the full variable domain: GAGVSQSPRYKVTKRGQDVALRCDPISGHVSLYWYRQALGQGPEFLTYFNYEAQQDKSGLPNDRFSAERPEGSISTLTIQRTEQRDSAMYRCASSKDRRNEQFFGPGTRLTVL.

This clonotype showed up many times. The V call is TRBV5-1, the J call TRBJ2-1; perhaps TRBD2 as D (6 bases). CDR1 is SGHRS, CDR2 YFSETQ, per germline. Trimming pared 0 bases from V and 7 bases from J, leaving 8 bases between. This CDR3 spans 13 amino acids. CDR3 protein: CASSLDGGNEQFF. The DNA of the CDR3 is TGCGCCAGCAGCTTGGACGGGGGAAATGAGCAGTTCTTC.

A remark on this clonotype: Being one base from a much bigger clone, this may be a read error. V usage is TRBV7-9 and J usage is TRBJ2-1; the D call may be TRBD1 or TRBD2 (5 bases each). With 2 bases removed from V and 8 bases from J, the gap between germline ends came to 19 bases. The CDR3 covers 16 residues. The germline CDR1 and CDR2 sequences are SEHNR and FQNEAQ (reference sequence). In DNA, the CDR3 is TGTGCCAGCAGCTTAATTGGGGAGAGGTTGGGGGATGAGCAGTTCTTC. The encoded protein is CASSLIGERLGDEQFF. The entire variable domain, with the rest obtained from reference TRBV7-9 and TRBJ2-1, is as follows: DTGVSQNPRHKITKRGQNVTFRCDPISEHNRLYWYRQTLGQGPEFLTYFQNEAQLEKSRLLSDRFSAERPKGSFSTLEIQRTEQGDSAMYLCASSLIGERLGDEQFFGPGTRLTVL.

This clonotype appeared many times. The V and J genes are TRBV7-6 and TRBJ2-7, with 13 bases lining up with TRBD2. This CDR3 spans 18 amino acids. The germline V gene has CDR1 SGHVS and CDR2 FNYEAQ. V shed 4 bases and J 2 bases; nucleotides not matched to a gene: 11. CDR3: CASSSSGLAGTKAYEQYF. The CDR3 nucleotides read TGTGCCAGCAGCTCCTCGGGACTAGCGGGAACCAAGGCCTACGAGCAGTACTTC.

This clonotype was seen a handful of times. The chain couples TRBV5-1 to TRBJ1-4; D not resolved. The CDR3 is 15 amino acids. The V end was cut by 2 bases, the J end by 8 bases, with 16 bases between. CDR1 is SGHRS and CDR2 is YFSETQ in the germline V gene. CDR3 nucleotide sequence: TGCGCCAGCAGCTTATCGGCTCGCCTTGAAGAAAAACTGTTTTTT. Translation: CASSLSARLEEKLFF.

The chain combines TRBV7-2 with TRBJ2-2, with D uncertain. Germline V gene data show CDR1 as SGHTA and CDR2 as FQGNSA. Trimming cost V 2 bases and J 2 bases, with 12 bases left between them. The CDR3 extends over 16 amino acids. CDR3 region: CASSLSRALNTGELFF. The CDR3 region has the DNA TGTGCCAGCAGCTTATCTCGCGCCCTCAACACCGGGGAGCTGTTTTTT.

This clonotype was counted only a few times. The chain is built from TRBV18 and TRBJ2-1; tentative D call: TRBD2 (6 bases). Between the trimmed V and J ends, which lost 3 bases and 6 bases, there was a span of 15 bases. The CDR3 loop spans 15 amino acids. Germline loops: CDR1 KGHSH, CDR2 LQKENI. CDR3 in amino acids: CASSPSGVPTNEQFF. DNA for the CDR3: TGTGCCAGCTCACCCTCGGGGGTCCCCACCAATGAGCAGTTCTTC.

In DNA, the CDR3 is TGCAGTGCTAGAGATACCGACTTGGGGTTCCAGTACTTC. Amino acids: CSARDTDLGFQYF. The rearrangement uses TRBV20-1 and TRBJ2-5; no reliable D call. V lost 0 bases, J lost 10 bases, and 15 bases lay in between. The CDR3 covers 13 residues. Germline V CDR1 and CDR2: DFQATT, SNEGSKA (reference sequence).

This sequence joins TRBV5-1 and TRBJ2-3; 10 nucleotides line up with TRBD2. This CDR3 region has 17 residues. Germline V gene lookup returns CDR1 SGHRS and CDR2 YFSETQ. V gave up 3 bases and J gave up 3 bases; unmatched junction bases: 10. This CDR3 reads CASSSNSLAGATDTQYF. The CDR3 nucleotides are TGCGCCAGCAGCTCGAATAGTCTAGCGGGGGCAACAGATACGCAGTATTTT. The complete variable domain, with remaining parts taken from reference TRBV5-1 and TRBJ2-3, reads KAGVTQTPRYLIKTRGQQVTLSCSPISGHRSVSWYQQTPGQGLQFLFEYFSETQRNKGNFPGRFSGRQFSNSRSEMNVSTLELGDSALYLCASSSNSLAGATDTQYFGPGTRLTVL.

Here the CDR3 reads CASSQAKTGELFF. The CDR3 DNA reads as TGCGCCAGCAGCCAAGCAAAGACCGGGGAGCTGTTTTTT. The chain couples TRBV4-3 to TRBJ2-2; D remains unclear. The CDR3 is 13 residues long. V was trimmed by 1 base and J by 5 bases, leaving 5 bases between them. The V gene's germline CDR1 is LGHNA and CDR2 YSLEER.

This clonotype was recorded a few times. The chain has TRBV13 and TRBJ2-5, with 9 bases matching TRBD1. The CDR3 is 17 amino acids. Germline values: CDR1 PRHDT, CDR2 FYEKMQ (reference sequence). V trimming: 5 bases; J trimming: 4 bases; junction bases outside the gene matches: 14. In nucleotides, the CDR3 is TGTGCCAGCAGCGCCAACACTCATTTGGACAGGGGAGAGACCCAGTACTTC. Its protein is CASSANTHLDRGETQYF.

The rearrangement links TRBV4-3 to TRBJ2-2; 11 bases match TRBD2. In germline, CDR1 is LGHNA, CDR2 YSLEER. CDR3 size: 18 residues. V lost 1 base and J lost 4; bases outside the gene matches: 8. In nucleotides, the CDR3 is TGCGCCAGCAGCCAAGTGGGACTAGCGGAGCTGGGCACCGGGGAGCTGTTTTTT. Amino acids: CASSQVGLAELGTGELFF.

The J gene is TRBJ2-7, the V gene TRBV12-5; possibly TRBD1 or TRBD2 for D (5 bases each). The CDR3 sequence is 16 residues long. Germline CDR1 and CDR2: LGHNT and FRNRAP. Trimming left V 3 bases short and J 2 bases short, with 17 bases between. DNA for the CDR3: TGTGCTAGTGGTTTTTTTAACCCGGGACGGACCTACGAGCAGTACTTC. Translating gives CASGFFNPGRTYEQYF.

This clonotype showed up just a few times. V is TRBV5-1 and J is TRBJ2-2; 8 nucleotides align to TRBD2. The CDR3 runs 15 residues. Trimming cost V 2 bases and J 4 bases; bases outside gene matches: 4. The germline gives CDR1 SGHRS, CDR2 YFSETQ. DNA for the CDR3: TGCGCCAGCAGCTTCGGGAGGGCGGCCACCGGGGAGCTGTTTTTT. Protein product: CASSFGRAATGELFF.

This clonotype was observed a handful of times. The chain recombines TRBV5-5 with TRBJ2-1, with D possibly matching TRBD1 (5 bases). This CDR3 comprises 15 residues. Trimming shortened V by 3 bases and J by 6 bases, and 16 bases separated the two germline ends. Germline V lookup: CDR1 SGHKS, CDR2 YYEKEE (reference sequence). The CDR3 spells CASSSAGHLGNEQFF. CDR3 bases: TGTGCCAGCAGCTCCGCCGGACACCTGGGCAATGAGCAGTTCTTC.

The chain couples TRBV2 to TRBJ2-2; 8 nucleotides align to TRBD2. Germline assignment: CDR1 SNHLY and CDR2 FYNNEI. The trim removed 10 bases at V and 6 bases at J, leaving 16 bases unmatched. The CDR3 consists of 16 residues. CDR3: CANSVRAGGGAGELFF. Written as DNA, the CDR3 is TGTGCCAACTCCGTGCGCGCGGGAGGCGGTGCCGGGGAGCTGTTTTTT.

There are many counts of this clonotype. V gene TRBV5-1 combines with J gene TRBJ1-2; 10 bases fit TRBD1. Looked up from germline, CDR1 is SGHRS and CDR2 is YFSETQ. Losses at the gene ends were 1 base for V and 4 bases for J; bases not matched to a gene: 4. The CDR3 loop spans 15 amino acids. As DNA, the CDR3 is TGCGCCAGCAGCTTGACGACAGGGGGCGGCTATGGCTACACCTTC. This gives the protein CASSLTTGGGYGYTF. The full variable domain, with the rest looked up from reference TRBV5-1 and TRBJ1-2, is KAGVTQTPRYLIKTRGQQVTLSCSPISGHRSVSWYQQTPGQGLQFLFEYFSETQRNKGNFPGRFSGRQFSNSRSEMNVSTLELGDSALYLCASSLTTGGGYGYTFGSGTRLTVV.

This clonotype showed up just a few times. The rearrangement joins TRBV10-2 to TRBJ1-1, with D possibly matching TRBD1 (5 bases). The germline V gene encodes CDR1 WSHSY and CDR2 SAAADI. The CDR3 is 11 residues long. V dropped 9 bases and J dropped 5 bases, with 10 bases sitting between them. This CDR3 reads CASTQGTEAFF. CDR3 in DNA: TGCGCCAGTACTCAGGGTACTGAAGCTTTCTTT.